This T cell receptor (beta chain) came from a study of blood T cell repertoires in COVID-19. The overall study: Whether acute or convalescent, the COVID-19 samples came from the United States, Italy and Spain.

Produced via immunoSEQ multiplex PCR; TCRdb's table is partial and in-frame only. The table includes about 330,000 clones, more than 90% detected once. The sample comprised PBMCs or T cells enriched from blood (not recorded which). The clonotype comes from a woman aged 25-40 years who had recovered from COVID-19.

For the CDR3, the DNA is TGTGCCAGCAGTTTGCGTGGGACAGTGAGGACTGAAGCTTTCTTT. Amino acids: CASSLRGTVRTEAFF. J is TRBJ1-1 and V is TRBV6-2 or TRBV6-3; 7 bases line up with TRBD1. The CDR3 is 15 amino acids. V lost 4 bases and J lost 5; bases outside the gene matches: 10. The V gene's germline CDR1 is MNHEY and CDR2 SVGEGT.